Presented here are 20 T cell receptor beta chains from one specimen sequenced in a study of T cells in women clearing cervical HPV infection. Assay: immunoSEQ multiplex PCR; the TCRdb copy retains only in-frame clones and omits some. The sample table includes 39,000 or so clones. Material: blood buffy coat. These receptors all come from a woman aged 18-70 years with a cervical HPV16 infection that either progressed to CIN3+ or cleared (not recorded which).

The part of the CDR3 DNA that was read is TGTGCCAGCAGGAGGACAGTCGGGAGGGAC. It specifies CASRRTVGRD. The whole CDR3 protein reads CASRRTVGRDYTF. The rearrangement uses TRBV2 and TRBJ1-2; the D gene is possibly TRBD1 (6 bases). The read ends 3 residues early relative to the CDR3; the germline J gene fills the gap. The CDR3 is 13 residues long. Germline-derived CDR1 and CDR2 are SNHLY and FYNNEI.

About this clone itself: The read gets to within 3 residues of the CDR3 end, and the germline J gene fills in the rest. The rearrangement links TRBV19 to TRBJ1-6; D uncertain. CDR1 and CDR2 from the germline V gene are LNHDA and SQIVND (reference sequence). CDR3 length: 11 residues. Trimming removed 5 bases from V and 7 bases from J, with 3 bases in between. The CDR3 DNA, read in part, is TGTGCCAGTAGTCAAAATTCACCC. Translating it yields CASSQNSP. The whole CDR3 sequence reads CASSQNSPLHF.

To note about this clone: The CDR3 end falls 3 residues outside the read, so it is completed with the germline J gene. The rearrangement uses TRBV20-1 and TRBJ2-4; D may be TRBD2 (5 bases). Germline-derived CDR1 and CDR2 are DFQATT and SNEGSKA (reference sequence). V was cut by 6 bases and J by 0 bases, with 15 bases left in between. This CDR3 spans 15 amino acids. The CDR3 region is CSAAEEAAAKNIQYF. The part of the CDR3 DNA that was read is TGCAGTGCGGCCGAGGAGGCGGCAGCCAAAAACATT.

As concerns this clone: The read ends 3 residues shy of where the CDR3 ends; the end is completed using the germline J gene. The rearrangement links TRBV19 to TRBJ1-4; the D gene is possibly TRBD1 (6 bases). Germline V CDR1 and CDR2: LNHDA, SQIVND (reference sequence). V was pared by 7 bases and J by 6 bases, with 21 bases between. The CDR3 has 16 residues. The sequenced part of the CDR3 DNA is TGTGCCAGTACCTCATTGCCCCAGGGGCGGCATGAAAAA. Protein sequence: CASTSLPQGRHEK. The whole CDR3 sequence reads CASTSLPQGRHEKLFF.

As concerns this clone: From the germline J gene comes the end of the CDR3, since the read stops 3 residues before it. V is TRBV20-1 and J is TRBJ2-3, with D hard to call. Germline values: CDR1 DFQATT, CDR2 SNEGSKA (reference sequence). CDR3 length: 13 residues. The covered CDR3 bases are TGCAGTGCCCTTCAACAGACCGTTGAGACG. Translating gives CSALQQTVET. The CDR3 in its entirety is CSALQQTVETQYF.

Remarks on this clone: The CDR3 is cut off 3 residues early in the read; its end comes from the germline J gene. The chain uses TRBV6-1 and TRBJ2-7; D possibly corresponds to TRBD1 (5 bases). The germline V gene encodes CDR1 MNHNS and CDR2 SASEGT. Trimming pared 2 bases from V and 3 bases from J, leaving 14 bases between. The CDR3 extends over 15 amino acids. CDR3 DNA, as far as it was read: TGTGCCAGCAGTGAAAGGTTGGGGCTGGGCTACGAG. Translated: CASSERLGLGYE. The whole CDR3 protein reads CASSERLGLGYEQYF.

A word on this clone: The CDR3 end lies 3 residues beyond the end of the read and is filled in from the germline J gene. The chain combines TRBV12-3 or TRBV12-4 with TRBJ1-1, with TRBD1 identical over 7 bases. J lost 6 bases, V lost 3 bases, and 10 bases had no gene match. The CDR3 runs 15 residues. Here the CDR3 reads CASSLTETGKPEAFF. Incomplete CDR3 DNA: TGTGCCAGCAGTTTGACCGAGACAGGGAAGCCTGAA.

Concerning this clone: The sequenced fragment ends 3 residues before the CDR3 boundary, so the rest is inferred from the germline J gene. The chain joins TRBV27 to TRBJ1-4; 9 nucleotides align to TRBD1. This CDR3 is built from 14 residues. The ends lost 5 bases at V and 7 bases at J; junction bases unmatched: 5. Germline values: CDR1 MNHEY, CDR2 SMNVEV (reference sequence). CDR3 DNA, as far as it was read: TGTGCCAGCAGTGCGACAGGGGGAGGTGAAAAA. The encoded protein is CASSATGGGEK. The entire CDR3 sequence reads CASSATGGGEKLFF.

Points on this clone: Coverage ceases 3 residues before the CDR3 finishes, and the germline J gene fills in the end. The rearrangement links TRBV5-1 to TRBJ2-2; D is possibly TRBD1 (6 bases). Trimming shortened V by 0 bases and J by 6 bases, and 12 bases separated the two germline ends. This CDR3 contains 15 residues. The germline gives CDR1 SGHRS, CDR2 YFSETQ. The CDR3 loop reads CASSLGQDFSGELFF. Partial CDR3 DNA: TGCGCCAGCAGCTTGGGACAGGATTTTTCCGGGGAG.

Worth noting for this clone: The read falls 3 residues short of the CDR3 end, and the missing part is taken from the germline J gene. The V and J genes are TRBV20-1 and TRBJ2-1, with 9 bases lining up with TRBD1. V was clipped by 6 bases and J by 7 bases; unmatched bases: 4. The CDR3 covers 12 residues. The germline gives CDR1 DFQATT, CDR2 SNEGSKA (reference sequence). The CDR3 region is CSAPTGGNEQFF. CDR3 DNA (partial): TGCAGTGCACCGACAGGGGGAAATGAG.

With respect to this clone: Sequencing ends 3 residues short of the CDR3 end; the germline J gene provides the rest. This same CDR3 is encoded by further DNA sequences in the sample. V is TRBV2 and J is TRBJ1-2, with D possibly matching TRBD1 (6 bases). Germline CDR1 is SNHLY and CDR2 is FYNNEI. Trimming took 5 bases from V and 2 from J, leaving 9 bases between them. The CDR3 spans 13 residues. The CDR3 DNA, read in part, is TGTGCCAGCAGTTGGGACACCAACTATGGC. It specifies CASSWDTNYG. The full CDR3 sequence reads CASSWDTNYGYTF.

In regard to this clone: The read is 3 residues too short to cover the CDR3 end, so that end is filled in from the germline J gene. The V gene is TRBV2, the J gene TRBJ2-5; 11 positions match TRBD2. V was clipped by 8 bases and J by 7 bases; unmatched bases: 9. This CDR3 comprises 14 residues. The germline gives CDR1 SNHLY, CDR2 FYNNEI. CDR3 amino acids: CASVPPGLAGTQYF. The DNA read from the CDR3 is TGTGCCAGCGTCCCCCCCGGACTAGCGGGGACC.

As concerns this clone: The read ends 3 residues shy of where the CDR3 ends; the end is completed using the germline J gene. The rearrangement joins TRBV19 to TRBJ2-7; 11 bases agree with TRBD1. V trimming: 6 bases; J trimming: 3 bases; junction bases outside the gene matches: 7. CDR3 length: 15 amino acids. Germline CDR1 is LNHDA and CDR2 is SQIVND (reference sequence). The CDR3 loop is CASSPGTGGVYEQYF. CDR3 DNA, as far as it was read: TGTGCCAGTAGCCCCGGGACAGGGGGAGTCTACGAG.

In the case of this clone: Read coverage stops 3 residues before the CDR3 terminus; the germline J gene supplies the remainder. The chain couples TRBV18 to TRBJ2-1; D is possibly TRBD1 (5 bases). The germline gives CDR1 KGHSH, CDR2 LQKENI. V was shortened by 3 bases and J by 5 bases, with 8 bases between the two germline ends. CDR3 length: 13 residues. The covered CDR3 bases are TGTGCCAGCTCACCTAACAGGAACAATGAG. Amino acid sequence: CASSPNRNNE. The CDR3 in its entirety is CASSPNRNNEQFF.

Comment on this clone: The CDR3 end lies 3 residues beyond the end of the read and is filled in from the germline J gene. J is TRBJ1-2 and V is TRBV11-2, with TRBD1 as a possible D gene (5 bases). This CDR3 is 14 amino acids long. The V end lost 1 base, the J end lost 0 bases, and 6 bases lay between the germline ends. Germline V gene lookup returns CDR1 SGHAT and CDR2 FQNNGV. This chain's CDR3 is CASSLGQPNYGYTF. CDR3 DNA, as far as it was read: TGTGCCAGCAGCTTAGGACAGCCTAACTATGGC.

To note about this clone: From the germline J gene comes the end of the CDR3, since the read stops 3 residues before it. The sample holds other DNA sequences that translate to the same CDR3. This chain uses TRBV5-1 with TRBJ1-3, with D maybe TRBD1 (6 bases). Between the trimmed V and J ends, which lost 2 bases and 0 bases, there was a span of 9 bases. Germline-derived CDR1 and CDR2 are SGHRS and YFSETQ. The CDR3 is 15 amino acids. The sequenced CDR3 bases are TGCGCCAGCAGCTTCACAGGGAACTCTGGAAACACC. The encoded protein is CASSFTGNSGNT. The entire CDR3 protein reads CASSFTGNSGNTIYF.

In the case of this clone: The CDR3 end is not reached by the read, which stops 3 residues before it; the germline J gene fills it in. The chain has TRBV5-6 and TRBJ1-1; maybe TRBD1 (6 bases). This CDR3 contains 14 residues. Germline V gene data show CDR1 as SGHDT and CDR2 as YYEEEE. The sequenced part of the CDR3 DNA is TGTGCCAGCAGCCCGGCGTTAAGGGGGAATGAC. Protein sequence: CASSPALRGND. The full CDR3 protein is CASSPALRGNDAFF. Filled out from reference TRBV5-6 and TRBJ1-1, the complete variable domain reads DAGVTQSPTHLIKTRGQQVTLRCSPKSGHDTVSWYQQALGQGPQFIFQYYEEEERQRGNFPDRFSGHQFPNYSSELNVNALLLGDSALYLCASSPALRGNDAFFGQGTRLTVV.

As concerns this clone: The read is 3 residues too short to cover the CDR3 end, so that end is filled in from the germline J gene. J is TRBJ2-5 and V is TRBV11-2; D not resolved. The length of the CDR3 is 12 residues. Germline loops: CDR1 SGHAT, CDR2 FQNNGV. Trimming removed 2 bases from V and 2 bases from J, with 3 bases in between. The CDR3 loop is CASSLIQETQYF. The DNA read from the CDR3 is TGTGCCAGCAGCTTAATACAAGAGACC.

Remarks on this clone: Coverage ceases 3 residues before the CDR3 finishes, and the germline J gene fills in the end. The chain couples TRBV20-1 to TRBJ2-2; possible D gene TRBD1, 6 bases. Germline CDR1 reads DFQATT; CDR2 reads SNEGSKA (reference sequence). This CDR3 contains 14 residues. The DNA read from the CDR3 is TGCAGTGCTGGGGGCGGACCCAGAGGTGAAAAG. Translating gives CSAGGGPRGEK. The entire CDR3 protein reads CSAGGGPRGEKLFF.

For this clone: Coverage ceases 3 residues before the CDR3 finishes, and the germline J gene fills in the end. The gene calls are TRBV20-1 and TRBJ2-5, with TRBD2 as a possible D gene (5 bases). V was shortened by 0 bases and J by 2 bases, with 10 bases between the two germline ends. CDR3 size: 14 residues. Germline V gene sequence: CDR1 DFQATT, CDR2 SNEGSKA (reference sequence). The sequenced part of the CDR3 DNA is TGCAGTGCTAGAGATACGCGGGCTCAAGAGACC. It yields the protein CSARDTRAQET. The CDR3 reads in full as CSARDTRAQETQYF.